A selection of T cell receptor beta chains follows, all from one sample in a study of regulatory T cells in long-lasting Graves disease. TCRdb itself ran the multiplex PCR reads through MiXCR, one entry per CDR3 protein. The data hold roughly 500,000 distinct CDR3 sequences, with 22% observed a single time. The material sequenced was peripheral blood mononuclear cells (PBMCs), taken when the disease was refractory, from a patient treated with antithyroid drugs. The receptors were gathered from a female donor with Graves disease. The CDR3 runs from the conserved cysteine through the conserved F or W. The D gene is left open where the match is weak. Some rows have no size entry. The others give once, few or many, or a class for an expanded clone.

-,-,TRBV6-1,TRBJ2-2,TGTGCCAGCACCCGAAGAGGCGGGGAGCTGTTTTTT,CASTRRGGELFF
-,few,TRBV20-1,TRBJ1-2,TGCAGTGCCCCGGTTATAGGAGGAAGGGATGGCTACACCTTC,CSAPVIGGRDGYTF
TRBD2,-,TRBV12-3/TRBV12-4,TRBJ2-1,TGTGCCAGCAGTTTAGGTAGCGGGAGCAAGGGTGAGCAGTTCTTC,CASSLGSGSKGEQFF
TRBD1,few,TRBV12-3/TRBV12-4,TRBJ1-1,TGTGCCAGCAGTTACTCCCCGGGACAGCGAATCCTCACTGAAGCTTTCTTT,CASSYSPGQRILTEAFF
-,many,TRBV5-1,TRBJ2-2,TGTGCCAGCAGCCCCCAAGGCGGACAGAACACCGGGGAGCTGTTTTTT,CASSPQGGQNTGELFF
-,many,TRBV7-9,TRBJ1-2,TGTGCCAGCAGCTTAGGCTTTGGTTCAGGCTACACCTTC,CASSLGFGSGYTF
-,-,TRBV7-2,TRBJ1-2,TGTGCCAGCAGCTTTAATGTCCGGGACCCAACCTTCCCACGGGACTATGGCTACACCTTC,CASSFNVRDPTFPRDYGYTF
-,many,TRBV12-3/TRBV12-4,TRBJ2-5,TGTGCCAGCAGTTTACGGGCAGGGAGACAAGAGACCCAGTACTTC,CASSLRAGRQETQYF
-,-,TRBV6-2/TRBV6-3,TRBJ2-5,TGTGCCAGCAGTTACGGGTCCAGGAGCGGGGAGACCCAGTACTTC,CASSYGSRSGETQYF
-,many,TRBV28,TRBJ1-5,TGTGCCAGCAGTTTATCGTACAGGTATAGCAATCAGCCCCAGCATTTT,CASSLSYRYSNQPQHF
-,many,TRBV12-3/TRBV12-4,TRBJ2-2,TGTGCCAGCACCCTCGGGGTTACCGGGGAGCTGTTTTTT,CASTLGVTGELFF
-,many,TRBV28,TRBJ1-5,TGTGCCAGCAGTTTAAAACAGGGAGCCCAGCCCCAGCATTTT,CASSLKQGAQPQHF
-,many,TRBV6-5,TRBJ1-4,TGTGCCAGCAGTTTAAAGACATGGGATGAAAAACTGTTTTTT,CASSLKTWDEKLFF
-,many,TRBV19,TRBJ1-5,TGTGCCAGCACTACGGGGGGTCAGCCCCAGCATTTT,CASTTGGQPQHF
-,few,TRBV9,TRBJ1-3,TGTGCCAGCAGCGCCACAAATTCTGGAAACACCATATATTTT,CASSATNSGNTIYF
-,once,TRBV7-9,TRBJ1-1,TGTGCCAGCAGCGAGGGGGGGGACATGAACACTGAAGCTTTCTTT,CASSEGGDMNTEAFF
TRBD2,few,TRBV12-3/TRBV12-4,TRBJ2-1,TGTGCCAGCAGTTTAGGACCGGGAGGATCCTACAATGAGCAGTTCTTC,CASSLGPGGSYNEQFF
-,few,TRBV2,TRBJ2-1,TGTGCCAGCAGTGAAGGGAGAAGTTTAGATGAGCAGTTCTTC,CASSEGRSLDEQFF
-,-,TRBV6-5,TRBJ2-1,TGTGCCAGCAGTTACTCGGGAGACTCCTACAATGAGCAGTTCTTC,CASSYSGDSYNEQFF
TRBD2,many,TRBV19,TRBJ2-7,TGTGCCAGTAGTAAGGCGGGAGACTACGAGCAGTACTTC,CASSKAGDYEQYF
TRBD1,many,TRBV11-2,TRBJ2-7,TGTGCCAGCAGCTCAATACCCGGGACAGGGTTCCACGAGCAGTACTTC,CASSSIPGTGFHEQYF
-,few,TRBV7-2,TRBJ1-1,TGTGCCAGCAGCTTTGAGGGACGGGGCACTGAAGCTTTCTTT,CASSFEGRGTEAFF
-,few,TRBV7-2,TRBJ2-3,TGTGCCAGCAGCCCCGAACTAGAGGTAGATACGCAGTATTTT,CASSPELEVDTQYF
-,few,TRBV20-1,TRBJ2-7,TGCAGTGCTAGAGATCAACGGGGAATTGGGGCCTACGAGCAGTACTTC,CSARDQRGIGAYEQYF
TRBD1,many,TRBV24-1,TRBJ1-6,TGTGCCACCAGTGATGGACAGGGCGGACCCCTCCACTTT,CATSDGQGGPLHF
TRBD2,few,TRBV29-1,TRBJ2-2,TGCAGCGTTGAAGAGGCGGCGGGAGTGGCCACCGGGGAGCTGTTTTTT,CSVEEAAGVATGELFF
TRBD1,many,TRBV6-5,TRBJ1-2,TGTGCCAGCAGTTACTCGATAGGCCGACAGGGTGCAGGAGGCTACACCTTC,CASSYSIGRQGAGGYTF
-,-,TRBV3-1,TRBJ1-5,TGTGCCAGCAGCCAAGGAGGAGGGGTAGGGAAGCCCCAGCATTTT,CASSQGGGVGKPQHF
-,few,TRBV3-1,TRBJ1-2,TGTGCCAGCAGCCAATGGGACCTAAAAGGGGTTGACTATGGCTACACCTTC,CASSQWDLKGVDYGYTF
-,many,TRBV6-1,TRBJ1-6,TGTGCCAGCAGTGACCACTCACCCCTCCACTTT,CASSDHSPLHF
-,few,TRBV2,TRBJ2-3,TGTGCCAGCAGTTACTCGAACACAGATACGCAGTATTTT,CASSYSNTDTQYF
-,many,TRBV9,TRBJ2-7,TGTGCCAGCAGCGTAGCTCCAGGGCGGAACGGCTACGAGCAGTACTTC,CASSVAPGRNGYEQYF
TRBD1,many,TRBV15,TRBJ1-2,TGTGCCACCAGCCCCATACCCCCGGGGGCAGGGGGCGCGGGCTATGGCTACACCTTC,CATSPIPPGAGGAGYGYTF
-,-,TRBV7-9,TRBJ1-1,TGTGCCAGCAGCCTGGCCCCTGCCATGAACACTGAAGCTTTCTTT,CASSLAPAMNTEAFF
TRBD1,many,TRBV10-3,TRBJ1-6,TGTGCCATCAGGACAGGGTATTGGTCACCCCTCCACTTT,CAIRTGYWSPLHF
-,-,TRBV6-5,TRBJ2-7,TGTGCCAGCAGTTACTCAGGGGGATGCGAGCAGTACTTC,CASSYSGGCEQYF
TRBD2,many,TRBV20-1,TRBJ2-5,TGCAGTGCTAGAGATGCCGAGCGGGGGAACCAAGAGACCCAGTACTTC,CSARDAERGNQETQYF
-,many,TRBV29-1,TRBJ1-1,TGCAGCGCATCCGGGACGGGTGGCCAAGGGACTGAAGCTTTCTTT,CSASGTGGQGTEAFF
-,many,TRBV20-1,TRBJ2-5,TGCAGTGCGAGCAGGGGGGAAGAGACCCAGTACTTC,CSASRGEETQYF
TRBD1,-,TRBV9,TRBJ1-6,TGTGCCAGCAGCGTAGGGGGGGACAGCAATTCACCCCTCCACTTT,CASSVGGDSNSPLHF
TRBD1,-,TRBV7-2,TRBJ1-4,TGTGCCAGCAGCGCGGGACAGGGAAGGGAACTGTTTTTT,CASSAGQGRELFF